This T cell receptor (beta chain) was found in a study of shared clonotypes between healthy human individuals. Germline V gives CDR1 LNHNV, CDR2 YYDKDF (reference sequence). The CDR3 is made up of 14 amino acids. V was trimmed by 0 bases and J by 4 bases, leaving 7 bases between them. Clones were read by immunoSEQ multiplex PCR, and TCRdb kept only the in-frame ones, dropping some. The data show roughly 2.6 million clones, with 85% to 95% seen just once and roughly 0.14% held by the top ten. To note about this clone: The sample has other DNA sequences that encode this CDR3 too.

This TCR was recovered from a man in his late teens or twenties in good health. The sequencing sample was made of naive CD4+ T cells sorted from blood. Subset given: CD45RA+ positively selected. V and J are TRBV15 and TRBJ2-1; D is unclear. CDR3 DNA sequence: TGTGCCACCAGCAGAGATCCCCTATACAATGAGCAGTTCTTC. Amino acids: CATSRDPLYNEQFF.